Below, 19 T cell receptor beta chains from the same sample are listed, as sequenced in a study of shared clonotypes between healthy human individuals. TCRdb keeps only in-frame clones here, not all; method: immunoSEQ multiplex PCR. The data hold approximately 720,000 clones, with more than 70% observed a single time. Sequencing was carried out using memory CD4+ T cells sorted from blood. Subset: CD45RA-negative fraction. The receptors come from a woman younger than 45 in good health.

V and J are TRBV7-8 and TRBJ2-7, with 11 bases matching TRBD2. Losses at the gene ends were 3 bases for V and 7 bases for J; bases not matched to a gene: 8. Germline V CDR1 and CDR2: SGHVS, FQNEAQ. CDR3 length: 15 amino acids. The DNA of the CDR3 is TGTGCCAGCAGCTTTGTAGCGGGAGGGCCGCGTGAGCAGTACTTC. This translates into CASSFVAGGPREQYF. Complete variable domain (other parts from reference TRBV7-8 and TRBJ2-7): GAGVSQSPRYKVAKRGQDVALRCDPISGHVSLFWYQQALGQGPEFLTYFQNEAQLDKSGLPSDRFFAERPEGSVSTLKIQRTQQEDSAVYLCASSFVAGGPREQYFGPGTRLTVT.

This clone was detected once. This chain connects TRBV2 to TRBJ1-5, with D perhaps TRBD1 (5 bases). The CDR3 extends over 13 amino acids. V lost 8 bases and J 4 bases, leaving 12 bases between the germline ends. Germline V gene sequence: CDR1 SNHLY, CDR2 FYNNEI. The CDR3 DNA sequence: TGTGCCAGCCGCAAGACAGTGAATCAGCCCCAGCATTTT. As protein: CASRKTVNQPQHF.

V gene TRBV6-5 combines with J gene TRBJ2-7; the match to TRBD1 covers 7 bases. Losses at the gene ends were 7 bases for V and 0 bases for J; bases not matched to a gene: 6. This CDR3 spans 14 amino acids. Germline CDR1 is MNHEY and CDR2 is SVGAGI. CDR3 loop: CASKGTASSYEQYF. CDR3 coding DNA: TGTGCCAGCAAGGGGACAGCGAGCTCCTACGAGCAGTACTTC.

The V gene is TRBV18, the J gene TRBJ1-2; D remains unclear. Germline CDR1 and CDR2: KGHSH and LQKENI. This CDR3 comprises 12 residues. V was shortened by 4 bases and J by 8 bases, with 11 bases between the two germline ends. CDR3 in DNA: TGTGCCAGCTCACGGCTGACCGAGGGCTACACCTTC. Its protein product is CASSRLTEGYTF.

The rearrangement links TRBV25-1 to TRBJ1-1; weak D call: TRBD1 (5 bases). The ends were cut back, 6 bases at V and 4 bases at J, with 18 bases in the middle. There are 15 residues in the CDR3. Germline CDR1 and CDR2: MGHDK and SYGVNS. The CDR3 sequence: CASSHARQGGTEAFF. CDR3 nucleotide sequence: TGTGCCAGCAGCCACGCGCGGCAGGGAGGCACTGAAGCTTTCTTT.

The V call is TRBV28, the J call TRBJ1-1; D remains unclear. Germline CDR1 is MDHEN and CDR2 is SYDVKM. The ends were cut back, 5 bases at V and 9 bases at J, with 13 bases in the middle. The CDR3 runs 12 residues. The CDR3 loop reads CASSLSVIKAFF. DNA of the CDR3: TGTGCCAGCAGTCTATCAGTGATCAAAGCTTTCTTT.

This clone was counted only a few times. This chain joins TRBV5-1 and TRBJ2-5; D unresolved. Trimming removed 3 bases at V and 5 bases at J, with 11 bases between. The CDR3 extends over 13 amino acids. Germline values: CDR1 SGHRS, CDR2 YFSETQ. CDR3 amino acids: CASSSDHGETQYF. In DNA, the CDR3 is TGCGCCAGCAGCTCGGATCACGGGGAGACCCAGTACTTC.

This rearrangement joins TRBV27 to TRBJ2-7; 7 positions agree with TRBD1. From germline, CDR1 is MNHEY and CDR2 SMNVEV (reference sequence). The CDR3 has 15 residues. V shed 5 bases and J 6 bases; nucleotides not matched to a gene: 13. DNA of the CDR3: TGTGCCAGCAGTGTAAGACAGGGCACCCATTCCGAGCAGTACTTC. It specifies CASSVRQGTHSEQYF.

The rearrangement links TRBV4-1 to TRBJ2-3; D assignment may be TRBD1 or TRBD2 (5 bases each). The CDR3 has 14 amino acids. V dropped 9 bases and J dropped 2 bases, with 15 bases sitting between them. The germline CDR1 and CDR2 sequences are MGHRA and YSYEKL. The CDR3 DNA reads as TGCGCCAGTCGGCTTGGGGGTTCCACAGATACGCAGTATTTT. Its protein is CASRLGGSTDTQYF.

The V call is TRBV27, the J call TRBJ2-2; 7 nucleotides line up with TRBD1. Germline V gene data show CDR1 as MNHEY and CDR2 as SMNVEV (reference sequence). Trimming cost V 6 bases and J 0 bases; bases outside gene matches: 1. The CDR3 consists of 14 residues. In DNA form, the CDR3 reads TGTGCCAGCAGGACAGGGCCGAACACCGGGGAGCTGTTTTTT. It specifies CASRTGPNTGELFF.

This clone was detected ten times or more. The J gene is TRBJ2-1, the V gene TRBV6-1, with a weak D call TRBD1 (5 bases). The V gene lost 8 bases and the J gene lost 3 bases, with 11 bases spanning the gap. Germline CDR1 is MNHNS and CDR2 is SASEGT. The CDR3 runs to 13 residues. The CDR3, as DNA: TGTGCCAGCTGGCAGGGAAACTACAATGAGCAGTTCTTC. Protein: CASWQGNYNEQFF.

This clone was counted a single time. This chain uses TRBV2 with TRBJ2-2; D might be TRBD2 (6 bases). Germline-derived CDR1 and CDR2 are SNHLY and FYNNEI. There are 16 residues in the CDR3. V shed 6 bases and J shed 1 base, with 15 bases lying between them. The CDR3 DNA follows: TGTGCCAGCAGGGGGGGTTTAGCGGAGAACACCGGGGAGCTGTTTTTT. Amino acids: CASRGGLAENTGELFF.

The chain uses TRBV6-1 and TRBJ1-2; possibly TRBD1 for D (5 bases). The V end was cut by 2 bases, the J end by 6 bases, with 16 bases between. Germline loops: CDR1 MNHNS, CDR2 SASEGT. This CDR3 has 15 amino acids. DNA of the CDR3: TGTGCCAGCAGTGAAATCTTTGCAGGGCGGGATGGCTACACCTTC. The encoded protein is CASSEIFAGRDGYTF.

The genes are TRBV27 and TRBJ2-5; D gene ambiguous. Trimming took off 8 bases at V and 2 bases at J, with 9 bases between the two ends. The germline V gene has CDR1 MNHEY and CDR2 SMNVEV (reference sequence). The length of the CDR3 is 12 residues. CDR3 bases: TGTGCCAGCGGGCAGCAACAAGAGACCCAGTACTTC. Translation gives CASGQQQETQYF.

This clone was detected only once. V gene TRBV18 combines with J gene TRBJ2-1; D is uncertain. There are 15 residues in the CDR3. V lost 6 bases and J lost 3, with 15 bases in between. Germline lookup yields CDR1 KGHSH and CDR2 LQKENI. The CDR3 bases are TGTGCCAGCTCGCCCTCGAGAGACGGCTACAATGAGCAGTTCTTC. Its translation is CASSPSRDGYNEQFF.

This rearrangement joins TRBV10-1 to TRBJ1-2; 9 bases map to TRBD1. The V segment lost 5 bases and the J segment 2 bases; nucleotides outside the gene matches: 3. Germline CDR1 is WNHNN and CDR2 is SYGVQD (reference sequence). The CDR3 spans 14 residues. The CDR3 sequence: CASSPGQGNYGYTF. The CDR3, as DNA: TGCGCCAGCAGTCCAGGACAGGGGAACTATGGCTACACCTTC.

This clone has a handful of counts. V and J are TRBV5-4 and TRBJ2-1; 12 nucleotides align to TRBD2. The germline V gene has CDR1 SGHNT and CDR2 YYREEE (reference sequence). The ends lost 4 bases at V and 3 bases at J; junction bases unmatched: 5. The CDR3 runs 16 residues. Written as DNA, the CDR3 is TGTGCCAGCAGCCAACTAGCGGGAGGCGTCTACAATGAGCAGTTCTTC. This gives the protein CASSQLAGGVYNEQFF. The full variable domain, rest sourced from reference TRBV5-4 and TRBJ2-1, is ETGVTQSPTHLIKTRGQQVTLRCSSQSGHNTVSWYQQALGQGPQFIFQYYREEENGRGNFPPRFSGLQFPNYSSELNVNALELDDSALYLCASSQLAGGVYNEQFFGPGTRLTVL.

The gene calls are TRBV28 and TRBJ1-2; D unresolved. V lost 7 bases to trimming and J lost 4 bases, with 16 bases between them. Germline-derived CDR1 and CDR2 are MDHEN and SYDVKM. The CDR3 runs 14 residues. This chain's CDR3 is CASKAGGYPYGYTF. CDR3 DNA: TGTGCCAGCAAAGCAGGAGGCTACCCCTATGGCTACACCTTC.

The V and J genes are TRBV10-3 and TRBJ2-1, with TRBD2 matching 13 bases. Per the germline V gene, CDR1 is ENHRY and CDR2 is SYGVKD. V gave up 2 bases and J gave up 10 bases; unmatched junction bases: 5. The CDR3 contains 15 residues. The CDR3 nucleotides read TGTGCCATCAGTGAGCGGACTAGCGGGAGATGGGAGCAGTTCTTC. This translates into CAISERTSGRWEQFF.